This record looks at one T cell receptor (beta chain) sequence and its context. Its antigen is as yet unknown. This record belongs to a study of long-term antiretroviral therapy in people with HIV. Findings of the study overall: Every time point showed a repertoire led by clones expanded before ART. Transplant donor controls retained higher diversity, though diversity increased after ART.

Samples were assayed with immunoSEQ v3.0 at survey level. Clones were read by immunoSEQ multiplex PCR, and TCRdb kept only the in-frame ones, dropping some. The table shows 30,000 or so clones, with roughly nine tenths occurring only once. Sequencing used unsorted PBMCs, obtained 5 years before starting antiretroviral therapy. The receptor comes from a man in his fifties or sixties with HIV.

The DNA of the CDR3 is TGTGCCAGTACCGTCATGACAGTAAAAGGCGGGTATGGCTACACCTTC. This translates into CASTVMTVKGGYGYTF. V and J are TRBV19 and TRBJ1-2; D is perhaps TRBD1 (5 bases). Trimming took 7 bases from V and 5 from J, leaving 23 bases between them. Germline lookup yields CDR1 LNHDA and CDR2 SQIVND (reference sequence). The CDR3 totals 16 residues. Based on the CDR3 plus reference TRBV19 and TRBJ1-2, the full variable domain is DGGITQSPKYLFRKEGQNVTLSCEQNLNHDAMYWYRQDPGQGLRLIYYSQIVNDFQKGDIAEGYSVSREKKESFPLTVTSAQKNPTAFYLCASTVMTVKGGYGYTFGSGTRLTVV.